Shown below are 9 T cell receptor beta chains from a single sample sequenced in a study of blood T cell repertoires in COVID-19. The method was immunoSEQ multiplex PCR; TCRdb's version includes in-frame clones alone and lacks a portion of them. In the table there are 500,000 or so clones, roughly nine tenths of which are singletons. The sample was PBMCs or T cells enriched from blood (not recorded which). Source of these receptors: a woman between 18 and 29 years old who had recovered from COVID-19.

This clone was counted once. The CDR3 sequence is CASSMRGTGDEAFF. CDR3 DNA sequence: TGCGCCAGCAGCATGCGCGGGACAGGGGATGAAGCTTTCTTT. V gene TRBV4-1 combines with J gene TRBJ1-1; 10 bases agree with TRBD1. The V gene's germline CDR1 is MGHRA and CDR2 YSYEKL. Unmatched junction bases numbered 7, after V lost 5 bases and J lost 7 bases. The CDR3 is 14 residues long.

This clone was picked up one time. Here the CDR3 reads CASSQGLGYGYTF. In nucleotides, the CDR3 is TGTGCCAGCAGCCAAGGCCTAGGATATGGCTACACCTTC. V is TRBV14 and J is TRBJ1-2; no clear D. Germline V gene lookup returns CDR1 SGHDN and CDR2 FVKESK. V was cut by 1 base and J by 5 bases, with 8 bases left in between. This CDR3 is 13 amino acids long.

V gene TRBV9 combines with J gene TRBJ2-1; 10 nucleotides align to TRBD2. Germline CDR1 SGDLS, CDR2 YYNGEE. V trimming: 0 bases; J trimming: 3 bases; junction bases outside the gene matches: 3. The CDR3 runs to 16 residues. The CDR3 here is CASSVEASGGYNEQFF. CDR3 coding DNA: TGTGCCAGCAGCGTAGAAGCTAGCGGGGGCTACAATGAGCAGTTCTTC.

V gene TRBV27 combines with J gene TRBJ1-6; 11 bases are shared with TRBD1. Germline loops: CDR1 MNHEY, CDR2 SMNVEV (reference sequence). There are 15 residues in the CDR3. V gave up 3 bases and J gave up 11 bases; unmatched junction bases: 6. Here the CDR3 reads CASSFLRDRGAPLHF. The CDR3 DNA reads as TGTGCCAGCAGTTTTCTCCGGGACAGGGGGGCACCCCTCCACTTT.

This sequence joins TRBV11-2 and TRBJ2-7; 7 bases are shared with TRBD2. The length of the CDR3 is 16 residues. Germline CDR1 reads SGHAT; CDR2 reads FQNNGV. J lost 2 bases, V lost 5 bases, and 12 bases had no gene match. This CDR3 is CASSPLRRTRPYEQYF. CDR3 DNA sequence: TGTGCCAGCAGCCCACTGAGGAGGACTAGGCCCTACGAGCAGTACTTC.

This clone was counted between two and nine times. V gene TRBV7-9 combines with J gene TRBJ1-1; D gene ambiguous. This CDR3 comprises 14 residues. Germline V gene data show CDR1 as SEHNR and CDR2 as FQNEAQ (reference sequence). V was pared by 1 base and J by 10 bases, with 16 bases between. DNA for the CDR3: TGTGCCAGCAGCTTAGGAGGATCTGATCTGGGAGCTTTCTTT. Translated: CASSLGGSDLGAFF.

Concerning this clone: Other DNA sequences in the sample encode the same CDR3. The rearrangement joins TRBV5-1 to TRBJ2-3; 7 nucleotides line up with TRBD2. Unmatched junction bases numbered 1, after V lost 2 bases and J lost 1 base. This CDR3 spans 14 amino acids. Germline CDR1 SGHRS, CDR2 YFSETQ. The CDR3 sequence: CASSFSGGTDTQYF. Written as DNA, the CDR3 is TGCGCCAGCAGCTTCAGCGGGGGCACAGATACGCAGTATTTT.

The CDR3 DNA reads as TGTGCCAGCCAGGAGAGGGCCTCCCGCACAGATACGCAGTATTTT. Protein sequence: CASQERASRTDTQYF. V is TRBV7-9 and J is TRBJ2-3; tentatively, D is TRBD2 (5 bases). CDR1 SEHNR and CDR2 FQNEAQ come from the germline V gene (reference sequence). The CDR3 totals 15 residues. V was clipped by 8 bases and J by 1 base, with 16 bases between them.

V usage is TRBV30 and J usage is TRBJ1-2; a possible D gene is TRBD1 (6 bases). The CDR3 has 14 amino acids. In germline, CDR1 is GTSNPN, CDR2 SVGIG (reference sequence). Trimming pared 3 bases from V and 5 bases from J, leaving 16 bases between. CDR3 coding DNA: TGTGCCTGGAGAGGGATAGACAGGAGATATGGCTACACCTTC. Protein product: CAWRGIDRRYGYTF.